Listed here is a single TCR beta chain. What it binds is not known. The method, 5' RACE with UMI labels, was used to prepare the TRB cDNA libraries. After re-calling the 5' RACE reads, TCRdb lists one entry per CDR3 protein, DNA absent. The sample holds tens of thousands of distinct CDR3 sequences. The data belong to a study of CXCR3-negative and CXCR3-positive naive CD8 T cells. Overall study results and limits: The study found comparably high diversity in both naive subsets and much lower diversity in memory CD8+ cells. The level of CXCR3 expression partially decreased after cryopreservation; the majority of assays used fresh PBMCs.

The CDR3 totals 15 residues. CDR1 is MNHNY, CDR2 SVGAGI, per germline (reference sequence). V usage is TRBV6-6 and J usage is TRBJ2-7; TCRdb names TRBD2, which stays unverified in the absence of DNA. Sample: naive CXCR3- CD8+ T cells from blood. Subset of the sample: CD45RO-CCR7+CD27+CD95- naive CD8+ T cells lacking CXCR3 (TNR3-). This sequence originates from a human donor in good health. Some clones in this sample may be carry-over from other donors' samples. The chain's CDR3 is CASSYFGLASYEQYF.